This TCR beta chain comes out of a study of OX40 agonist ivuxolimab in advanced cancers. Across the whole study: Enrollees could have had prior anti-PD-1, anti-PD-L1 or anti-CTLA-4 therapy, which around 40% had received. Findings and caveats of the study: The study found that CD8+ T cells averaged more expanded clones than CD4+.

Profiled with immunoSEQ multiplex PCR; TCRdb holds only in-frame clones, not every one. Among some 21,000 clones listed, around 68% were seen once. Looked up from germline, CDR1 is MDHEN and CDR2 is SYDVKM. V was trimmed by 5 bases and J by 6 bases, leaving 17 bases between them. The CDR3 spans 15 residues. This clone was seen only once. Its cognate antigen is unknown. Specimen: CD4+ or CD8+ T cells sorted from blood, collected in a trial of the OX40 agonist ivuxolimab. The rearrangement uses TRBV28 and TRBJ2-4; D is perhaps TRBD1 (6 bases). The TCR was taken from an adult with an advanced solid tumor such as melanoma, head and neck, liver or kidney cancer. The CDR3 DNA reads as TGTGCCAGCAGTCAACTACCAGGGGTTAGAAACATTCAGTACTTC. Translating it yields CASSQLPGVRNIQYF.